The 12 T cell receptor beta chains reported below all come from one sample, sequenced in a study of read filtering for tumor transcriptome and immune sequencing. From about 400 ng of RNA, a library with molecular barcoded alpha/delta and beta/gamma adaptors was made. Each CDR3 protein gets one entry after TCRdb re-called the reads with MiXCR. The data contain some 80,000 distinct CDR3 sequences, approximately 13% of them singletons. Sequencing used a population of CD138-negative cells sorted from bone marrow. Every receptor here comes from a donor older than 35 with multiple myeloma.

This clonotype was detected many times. The CDR3 protein is CASSPGQGLNEQFF. Written as DNA, the CDR3 is TGTGCCAGCAGTCCAGGACAGGGTTTGAATGAGCAGTTCTTC. The chain combines TRBV12-3 or TRBV12-4 with TRBJ2-1; 8 bases line up with TRBD1. The V gene end was trimmed by 5 bases and the J gene end by 7 bases; junction bases not matched to a gene: 7. This CDR3 has 14 amino acids.

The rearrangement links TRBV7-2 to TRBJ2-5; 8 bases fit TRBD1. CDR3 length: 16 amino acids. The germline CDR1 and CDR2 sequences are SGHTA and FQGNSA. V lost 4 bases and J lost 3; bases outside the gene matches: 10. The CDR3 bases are TGTGCCAGCAGCTCGCCGAGACAGGGGTCAGAAGAGACCCAGTACTTC. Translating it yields CASSSPRQGSEETQYF. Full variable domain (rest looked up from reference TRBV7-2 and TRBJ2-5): GAGVSQSPSNKVTEKGKDVELRCDPISGHTALYWYRQSLGQGLEFLIYFQGNSAPDKSGLPSDRFSAERTGGSVSTLTIQRTQQEDSAVYLCASSSPRQGSEETQYFGPGTRLLVL.

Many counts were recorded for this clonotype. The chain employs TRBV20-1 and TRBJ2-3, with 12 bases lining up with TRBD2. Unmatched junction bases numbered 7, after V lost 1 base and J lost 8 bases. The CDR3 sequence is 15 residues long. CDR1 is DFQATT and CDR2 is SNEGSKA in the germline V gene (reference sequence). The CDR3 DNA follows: TGCAGTGCTAGAGGACTAGCGGGGGAGGTGCCTACGCAGTATTTT. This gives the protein CSARGLAGEVPTQYF.

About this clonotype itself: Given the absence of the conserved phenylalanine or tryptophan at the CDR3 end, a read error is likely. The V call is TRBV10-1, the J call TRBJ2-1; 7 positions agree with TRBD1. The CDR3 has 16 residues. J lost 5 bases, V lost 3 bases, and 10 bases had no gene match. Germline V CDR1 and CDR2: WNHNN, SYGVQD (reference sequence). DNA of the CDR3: TGCGCCAGCAGTGAATCAGGGACAGTGCGCAACAATGAGCAGTTCCTC. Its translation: CASSESGTVRNNEQFL.

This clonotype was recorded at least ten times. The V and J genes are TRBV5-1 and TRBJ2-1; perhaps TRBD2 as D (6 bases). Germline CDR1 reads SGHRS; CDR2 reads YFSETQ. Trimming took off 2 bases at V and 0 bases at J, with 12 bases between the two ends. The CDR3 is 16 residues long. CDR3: CASSFSAGSSYNEQFF. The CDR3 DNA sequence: TGCGCCAGCAGCTTTTCCGCGGGGAGCTCCTACAATGAGCAGTTCTTC.

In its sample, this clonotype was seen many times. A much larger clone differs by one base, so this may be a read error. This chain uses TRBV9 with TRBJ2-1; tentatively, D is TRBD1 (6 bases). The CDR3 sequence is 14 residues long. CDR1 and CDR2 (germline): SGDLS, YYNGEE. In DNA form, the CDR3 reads TGTGCCAGCAACCGGGACAACCCAGACAATGGGCAGTTCTTC. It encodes CASNRDNPDNGQFF. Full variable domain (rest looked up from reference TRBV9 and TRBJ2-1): DSGVTQTPKHLITATGQRVTLRCSPRSGDLSVYWYQQSLDQGLQFLIQYYNGEERAKGNILERFSAQQFPDLHSELNLSSLELGDSALYFCASNRDNPDNGQFFGPGTRLTVL.

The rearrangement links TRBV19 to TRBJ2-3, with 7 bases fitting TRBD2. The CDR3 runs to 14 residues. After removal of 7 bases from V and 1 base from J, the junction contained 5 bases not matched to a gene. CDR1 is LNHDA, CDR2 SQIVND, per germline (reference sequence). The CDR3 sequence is CASKAGVGTDTQYF. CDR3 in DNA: TGTGCCAGTAAGGCGGGAGTTGGCACAGATACGCAGTATTTT. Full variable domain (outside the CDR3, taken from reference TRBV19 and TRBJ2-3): DGGITQSPKYLFRKEGQNVTLSCEQNLNHDAMYWYRQDPGQGLRLIYYSQIVNDFQKGDIAEGYSVSREKKESFPLTVTSAQKNPTAFYLCASKAGVGTDTQYFGPGTRLTVL.

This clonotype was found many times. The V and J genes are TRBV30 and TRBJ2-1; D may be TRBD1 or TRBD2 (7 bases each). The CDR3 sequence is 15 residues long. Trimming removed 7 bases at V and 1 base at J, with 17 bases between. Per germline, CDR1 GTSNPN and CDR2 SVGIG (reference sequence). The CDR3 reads CAYPGGGGSYNEQFF. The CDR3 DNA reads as TGTGCCTACCCAGGGGGGGGAGGGTCCTACAATGAGCAGTTCTTC.

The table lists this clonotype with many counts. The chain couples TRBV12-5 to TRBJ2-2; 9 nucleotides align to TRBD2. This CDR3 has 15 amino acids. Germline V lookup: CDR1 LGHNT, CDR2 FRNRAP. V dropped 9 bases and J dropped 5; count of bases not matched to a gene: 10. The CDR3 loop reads CASPQAGGKTGELFF. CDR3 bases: TGTGCTAGCCCACAGGCGGGGGGGAAGACCGGGGAGCTGTTTTTT.

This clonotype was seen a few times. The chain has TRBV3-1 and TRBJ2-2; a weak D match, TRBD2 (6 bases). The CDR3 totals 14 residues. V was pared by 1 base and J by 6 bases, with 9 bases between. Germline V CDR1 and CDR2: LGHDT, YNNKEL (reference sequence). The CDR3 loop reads CASSQGRGAGELFF. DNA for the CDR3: TGTGCCAGCAGCCAAGGGCGGGGCGCCGGGGAGCTGTTTTTT. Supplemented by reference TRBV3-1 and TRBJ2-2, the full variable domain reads DTAVSQTPKYLVTQMGNDKSIKCEQNLGHDTMYWYKQDSKKFLKIMFSYNNKELIINETVPNRFSPKSPDKAHLNLHINSLELGDSAVYFCASSQGRGAGELFFGEGSRLTVL.

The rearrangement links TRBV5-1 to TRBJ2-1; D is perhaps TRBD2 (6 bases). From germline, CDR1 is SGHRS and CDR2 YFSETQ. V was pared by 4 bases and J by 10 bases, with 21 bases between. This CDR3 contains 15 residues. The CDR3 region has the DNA TGCGCCAGCAGCCCGACCCAGACTAGATCATCGGAGCAGTTCTTC. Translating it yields CASSPTQTRSSEQFF.

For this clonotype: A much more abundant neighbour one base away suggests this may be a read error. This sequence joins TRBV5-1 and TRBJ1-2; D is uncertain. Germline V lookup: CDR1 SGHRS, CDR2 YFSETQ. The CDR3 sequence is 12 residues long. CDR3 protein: CASSLSNYGYAF. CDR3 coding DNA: TGCGCCAGCAGCTTATCTAACTATGGCTACGCCTTC. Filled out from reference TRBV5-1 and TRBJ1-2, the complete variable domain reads KAGVTQTPRYLIKTRGQQVTLSCSPISGHRSVSWYQQTPGQGLQFLFEYFSETQRNKGNFPGRFSGRQFSNSRSEMNVSTLELGDSALYLCASSLSNYGYAFGSGTRLTVV.